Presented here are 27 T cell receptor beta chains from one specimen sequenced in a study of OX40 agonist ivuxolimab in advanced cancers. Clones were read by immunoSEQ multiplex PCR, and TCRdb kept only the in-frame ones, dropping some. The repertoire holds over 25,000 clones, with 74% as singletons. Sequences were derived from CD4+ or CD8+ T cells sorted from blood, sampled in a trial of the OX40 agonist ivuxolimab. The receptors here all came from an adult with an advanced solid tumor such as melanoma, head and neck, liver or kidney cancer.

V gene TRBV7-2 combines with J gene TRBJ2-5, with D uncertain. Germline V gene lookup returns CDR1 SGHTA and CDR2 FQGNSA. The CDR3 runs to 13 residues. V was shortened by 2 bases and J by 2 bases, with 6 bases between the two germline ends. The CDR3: CASSLWEQETQYF. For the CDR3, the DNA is TGTGCCAGCAGCTTATGGGAACAAGAGACCCAGTACTTC.

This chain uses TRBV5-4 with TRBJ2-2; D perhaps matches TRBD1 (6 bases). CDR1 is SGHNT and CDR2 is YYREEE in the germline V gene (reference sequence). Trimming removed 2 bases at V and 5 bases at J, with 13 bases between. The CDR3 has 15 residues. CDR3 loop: CASSLRTRGTGELFF. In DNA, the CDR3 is TGTGCCAGCAGCTTAAGGACAAGGGGGACCGGGGAGCTGTTTTTT.

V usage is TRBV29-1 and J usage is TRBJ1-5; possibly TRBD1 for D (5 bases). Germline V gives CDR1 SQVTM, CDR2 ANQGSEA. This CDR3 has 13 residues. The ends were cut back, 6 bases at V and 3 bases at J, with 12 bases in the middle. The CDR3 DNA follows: TGCAGCGTGAAAGGGGAGGTCAATCAGCCCCAGCATTTT. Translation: CSVKGEVNQPQHF.

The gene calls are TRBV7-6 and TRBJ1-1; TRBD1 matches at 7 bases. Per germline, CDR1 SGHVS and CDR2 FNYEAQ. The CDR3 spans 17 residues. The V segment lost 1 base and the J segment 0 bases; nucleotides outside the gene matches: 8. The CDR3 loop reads CASSLGRGPGMNTEAFF. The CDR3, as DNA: TGTGCCAGCAGCTTAGGGAGGGGGCCAGGCATGAACACTGAAGCTTTCTTT.

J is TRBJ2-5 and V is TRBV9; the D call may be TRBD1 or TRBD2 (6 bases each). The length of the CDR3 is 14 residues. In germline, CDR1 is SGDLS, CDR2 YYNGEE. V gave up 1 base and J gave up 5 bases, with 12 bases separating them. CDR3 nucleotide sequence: TGTGCCAGCAGCGTACGAGGGGGGTGGGAGACCCAGTACTTC. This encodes CASSVRGGWETQYF.

CDR3 sequence reads: CASSYSGTVYGYTF. Here the CDR3 DNA reads TGTGCCAGCAGTTACTCGGGGACGGTCTATGGCTACACCTTC. The chain joins TRBV6-6 to TRBJ1-2; D may be TRBD1 (5 bases). V was clipped by 0 bases and J by 4 bases, with 9 bases between them. Germline V CDR1 and CDR2: MNHNY, SVGAGI (reference sequence). CDR3 size: 14 residues.

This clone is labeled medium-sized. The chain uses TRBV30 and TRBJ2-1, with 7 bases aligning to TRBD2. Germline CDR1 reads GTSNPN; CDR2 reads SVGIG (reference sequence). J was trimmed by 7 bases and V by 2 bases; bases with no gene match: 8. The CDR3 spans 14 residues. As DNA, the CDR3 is TGTGCCTGGAGTCCCTTTTGGGGGGGGAATGAGCAGTTCTTC. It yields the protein CAWSPFWGGNEQFF.

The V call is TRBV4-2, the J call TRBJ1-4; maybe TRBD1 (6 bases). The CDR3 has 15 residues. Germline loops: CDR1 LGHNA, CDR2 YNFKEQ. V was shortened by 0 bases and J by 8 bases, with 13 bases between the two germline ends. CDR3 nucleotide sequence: TGTGCCAGCAGCCAAGACAACAGGGCTGACGAAAAACTGTTTTTT. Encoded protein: CASSQDNRADEKLFF.

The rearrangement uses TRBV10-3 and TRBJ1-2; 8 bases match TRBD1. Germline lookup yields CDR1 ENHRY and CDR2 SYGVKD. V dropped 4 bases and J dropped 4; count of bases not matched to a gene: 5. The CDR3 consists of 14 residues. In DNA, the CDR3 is TGTGCCATCAGTGCGATGACAGGGGCCTATGGCTACACCTTC. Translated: CAISAMTGAYGYTF.

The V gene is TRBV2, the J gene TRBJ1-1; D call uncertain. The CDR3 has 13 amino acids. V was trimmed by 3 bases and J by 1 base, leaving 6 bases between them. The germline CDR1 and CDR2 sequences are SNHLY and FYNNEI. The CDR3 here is CASSDSKNTEAFF. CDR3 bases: TGTGCCAGCAGTGACAGCAAGAACACTGAAGCTTTCTTT.

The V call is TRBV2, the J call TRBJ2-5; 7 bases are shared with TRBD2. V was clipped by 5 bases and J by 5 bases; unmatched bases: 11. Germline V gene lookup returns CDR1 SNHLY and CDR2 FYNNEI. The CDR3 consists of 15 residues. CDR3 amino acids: CASSFTSGDLETQYF. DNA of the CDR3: TGTGCCAGCAGTTTCACCAGCGGGGATTTGGAGACCCAGTACTTC.

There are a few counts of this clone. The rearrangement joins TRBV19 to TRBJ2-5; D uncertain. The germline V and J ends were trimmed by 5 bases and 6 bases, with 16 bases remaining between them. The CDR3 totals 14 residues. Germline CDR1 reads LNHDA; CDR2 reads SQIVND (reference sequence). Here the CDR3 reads CASSPGLGRQTQYF. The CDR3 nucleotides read TGTGCCAGTAGTCCGGGCTTAGGGCGGCAGACCCAGTACTTC.

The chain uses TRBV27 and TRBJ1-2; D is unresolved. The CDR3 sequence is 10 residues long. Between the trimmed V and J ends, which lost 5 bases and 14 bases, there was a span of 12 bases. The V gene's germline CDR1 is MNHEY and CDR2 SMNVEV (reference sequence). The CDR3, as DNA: TGTGCCAGCAGTCCCCGTCCGGGAACCTTC. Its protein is CASSPRPGTF.

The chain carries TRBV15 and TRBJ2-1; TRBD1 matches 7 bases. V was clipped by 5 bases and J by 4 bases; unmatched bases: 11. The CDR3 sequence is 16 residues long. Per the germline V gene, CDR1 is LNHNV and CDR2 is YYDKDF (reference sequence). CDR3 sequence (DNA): TGTGCCACCAGCGCCCCGGACAGGCTACTTTACAATGAGCAGTTCTTC. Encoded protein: CATSAPDRLLYNEQFF.

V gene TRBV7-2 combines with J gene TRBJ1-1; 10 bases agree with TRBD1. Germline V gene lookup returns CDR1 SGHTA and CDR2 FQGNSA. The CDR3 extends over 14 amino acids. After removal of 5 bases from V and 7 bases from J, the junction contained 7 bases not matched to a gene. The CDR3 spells CASSTRQGAIEAFF. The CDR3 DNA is TGTGCCAGCAGCACGCGACAGGGGGCCATTGAAGCTTTCTTT. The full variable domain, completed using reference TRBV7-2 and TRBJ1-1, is GAGVSQSPSNKVTEKGKDVELRCDPISGHTALYWYRQSLGQGLEFLIYFQGNSAPDKSGLPSDRFSAERTGGSVSTLTIQRTQQEDSAVYLCASSTRQGAIEAFFGQGTRLTVV.

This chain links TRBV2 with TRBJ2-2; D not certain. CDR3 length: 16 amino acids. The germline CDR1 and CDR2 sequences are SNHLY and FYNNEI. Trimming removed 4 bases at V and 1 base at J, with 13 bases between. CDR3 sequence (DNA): TGTGCCAGCAGTGTTCAGCATCCAGGGAACACCGGGGAGCTGTTTTTT. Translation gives CASSVQHPGNTGELFF.

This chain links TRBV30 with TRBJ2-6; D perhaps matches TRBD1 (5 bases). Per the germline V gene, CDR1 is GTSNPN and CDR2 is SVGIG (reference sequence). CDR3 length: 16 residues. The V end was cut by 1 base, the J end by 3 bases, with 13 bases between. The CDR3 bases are TGTGCCTGGAGTGACCTCGGCAGGGTTGGGGCCAACGTCCTGACTTTC. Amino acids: CAWSDLGRVGANVLTF.

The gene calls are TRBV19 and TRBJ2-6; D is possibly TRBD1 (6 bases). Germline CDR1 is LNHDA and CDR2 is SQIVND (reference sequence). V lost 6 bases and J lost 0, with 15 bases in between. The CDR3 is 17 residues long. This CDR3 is CASSLQGPFSGANVLTF. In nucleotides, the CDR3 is TGTGCCAGTAGCCTACAGGGTCCCTTCTCTGGGGCCAACGTCCTGACTTTC.

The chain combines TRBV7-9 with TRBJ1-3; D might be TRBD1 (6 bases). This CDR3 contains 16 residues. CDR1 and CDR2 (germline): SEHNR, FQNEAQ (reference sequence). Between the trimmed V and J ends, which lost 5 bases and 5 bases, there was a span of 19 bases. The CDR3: CASSTAGGGRRNTIYF. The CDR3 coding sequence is TGTGCCAGCAGCACGGCTGGAGGGGGAAGGAGAAACACCATATATTTT.

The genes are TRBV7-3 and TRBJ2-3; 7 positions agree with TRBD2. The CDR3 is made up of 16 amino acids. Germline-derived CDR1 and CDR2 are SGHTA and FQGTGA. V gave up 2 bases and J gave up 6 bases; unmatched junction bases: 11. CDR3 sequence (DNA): TGTGCCAGCAGCTTAGTGGGGGGGACCACCTACGATACGCAGTATTTT. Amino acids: CASSLVGGTTYDTQYF.

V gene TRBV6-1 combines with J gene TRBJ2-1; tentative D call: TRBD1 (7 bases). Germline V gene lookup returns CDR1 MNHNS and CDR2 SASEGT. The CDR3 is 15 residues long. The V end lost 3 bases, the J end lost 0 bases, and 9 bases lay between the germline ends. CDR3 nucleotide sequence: TGTGCCAGCAGTGATCAGGGGGGCTCCTACAATGAGCAGTTCTTC. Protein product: CASSDQGGSYNEQFF.

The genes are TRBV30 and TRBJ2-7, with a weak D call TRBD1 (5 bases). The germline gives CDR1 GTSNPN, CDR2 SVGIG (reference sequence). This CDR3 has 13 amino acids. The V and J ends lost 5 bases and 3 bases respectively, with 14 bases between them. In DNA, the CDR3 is TGTGCCTGGGCCCGACAGCCCTTCTACGAGCAGTACTTC. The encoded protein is CAWARQPFYEQYF. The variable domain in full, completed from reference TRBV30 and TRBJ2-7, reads SQTIHQWPATLVQPVGSPLSLECTVEGTSNPNLYWYRQAAGRGLQLLFYSVGIGQISSEVPQNLSASRPQDRQFILSSKKLLLSDSGFYLCAWARQPFYEQYFGPGTRLTVT.

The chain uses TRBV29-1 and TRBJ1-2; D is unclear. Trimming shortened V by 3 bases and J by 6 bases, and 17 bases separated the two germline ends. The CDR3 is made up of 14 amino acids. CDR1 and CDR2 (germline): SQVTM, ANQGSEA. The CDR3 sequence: CSVDPLSAQDGYTF. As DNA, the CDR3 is TGCAGCGTTGATCCACTGAGCGCCCAGGATGGCTACACCTTC.

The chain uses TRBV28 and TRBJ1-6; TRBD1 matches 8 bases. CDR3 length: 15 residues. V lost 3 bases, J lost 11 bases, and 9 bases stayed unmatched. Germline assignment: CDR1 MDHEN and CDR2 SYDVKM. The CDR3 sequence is CASSFTSAGGTPLHF. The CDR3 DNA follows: TGTGCCAGCAGTTTTACCTCTGCAGGGGGCACACCCCTCCACTTT.

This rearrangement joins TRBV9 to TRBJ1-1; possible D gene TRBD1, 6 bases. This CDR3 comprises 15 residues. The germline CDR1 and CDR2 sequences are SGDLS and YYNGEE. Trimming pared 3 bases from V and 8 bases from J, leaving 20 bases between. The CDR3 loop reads CASSESGTPTSEAFF. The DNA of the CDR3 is TGTGCCAGCAGCGAATCCGGGACACCAACCTCGGAAGCTTTCTTT.

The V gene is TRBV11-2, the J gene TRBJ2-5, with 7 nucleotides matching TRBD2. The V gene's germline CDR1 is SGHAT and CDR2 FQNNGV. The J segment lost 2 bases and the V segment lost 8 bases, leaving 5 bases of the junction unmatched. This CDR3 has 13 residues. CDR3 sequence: CASAGGVQETQYF. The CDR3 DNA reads TGTGCCAGCGCTGGGGGGGTGCAAGAGACCCAGTACTTC. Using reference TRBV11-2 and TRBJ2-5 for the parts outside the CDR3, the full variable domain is EAGVAQSPRYKIIEKRQSVAFWCNPISGHATLYWYQQILGQGPKLLIQFQNNGVVDDSQLPKDRFSAERLKGVDSTLKIQPAKLEDSAVYLCASAGGVQETQYFGPGTRLLVL.

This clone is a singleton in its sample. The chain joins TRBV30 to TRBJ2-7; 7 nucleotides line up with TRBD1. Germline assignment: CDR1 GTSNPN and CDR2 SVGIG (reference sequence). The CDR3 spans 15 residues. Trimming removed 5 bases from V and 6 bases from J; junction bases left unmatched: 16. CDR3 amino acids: CAWAIDRVPQREQYF. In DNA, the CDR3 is TGTGCCTGGGCGATTGACAGGGTTCCACAGCGCGAGCAGTACTTC.